Listed below are T cell receptor beta chains from one sample, sequenced in a study of regulatory T cells in long-lasting Graves disease. One entry per CDR3 protein results from TCRdb running MiXCR on the multiplex PCR reads. The table has about 620,000 distinct CDR3 sequences, approximately 15% seen once. The data were also submitted as part of a second study, on T cells in Graves' hyperthyroidism and ophthalmopathy.

The sample in question was peripheral blood mononuclear cells (PBMCs), obtained at new diagnosis, from a patient treated with antithyroid drugs. The receptor source for this set is a woman younger than 45 with Graves disease. Each CDR3 is given with its conserved first and last residue. The order of the fields is clone size, J gene, V gene, D gene, CDR3 DNA, CDR3 protein. A D gene is named only where the DNA matches it firmly. The size entry is marked missing in some rows and otherwise reads once, few, many or a size class.

clone size: NA
J gene: TRBJ2-5
V gene: TRBV4-1
D gene: NA
CDR3 DNA: TGCGCCAGCAGCTACCTTCCTATAGAGACCCAGTACTTC
CDR3 protein: CASSYLPIETQYF

clone size: many
J gene: TRBJ2-1
V gene: TRBV12-3/TRBV12-4
D gene: TRBD2
CDR3 DNA: TGTGCCAGCAGTGTGACTAGCGGACCATACAATGAGCAGTTCTTC
CDR3 protein: CASSVTSGPYNEQFF

clone size: many
J gene: TRBJ1-2
V gene: TRBV3-1
D gene: NA
CDR3 DNA: TGTGCCAGCAGCCAAGAGGGGGGTGGCTACACCTTC
CDR3 protein: CASSQEGGGYTF

clone size: few
J gene: TRBJ1-4
V gene: TRBV28
D gene: NA
CDR3 DNA: TGTGCCAGCACCCTTGGGGGGGGGGGTTATAATGAAAAACTGTTTTTT
CDR3 protein: CASTLGGGGYNEKLFF

clone size: many
J gene: TRBJ2-7
V gene: TRBV7-8
D gene: NA
CDR3 DNA: TGTGCCAGCAGCTGGGGTATGCCATCCTCCTACGAGCAGTACTTC
CDR3 protein: CASSWGMPSSYEQYF

clone size: many
J gene: TRBJ2-3
V gene: TRBV19
D gene: TRBD2
CDR3 DNA: TGTGCCATCGGACTAGCGGGCACAGATACGCAGTATTTT
CDR3 protein: CAIGLAGTDTQYF

clone size: many
J gene: TRBJ1-1
V gene: TRBV25-1
D gene: NA
CDR3 DNA: TGTGCCAGCAGAGCTCAACTATGGAACACTGAAGCTTTCTTT
CDR3 protein: CASRAQLWNTEAFF

clone size: many
J gene: TRBJ2-7
V gene: TRBV7-9
D gene: TRBD2
CDR3 DNA: TGTGCCAGCAGCCACCGGGGGGTCCGTAGCGTCGAGCAGTACTTC
CDR3 protein: CASSHRGVRSVEQYF

clone size: many
J gene: TRBJ2-7
V gene: TRBV7-2
D gene: TRBD1
CDR3 DNA: TGTGCCAGCAGCTCAAGGGGGCAGTGGTACGAGCAGTACTTC
CDR3 protein: CASSSRGQWYEQYF

clone size: NA
J gene: TRBJ1-1
V gene: TRBV6-1
D gene: NA
CDR3 DNA: TGTGCCAGCCTCCGAGGGACCATCATGAACACTGAAGCTTTCTTT
CDR3 protein: CASLRGTIMNTEAFF

clone size: NA
J gene: TRBJ1-1
V gene: TRBV10-2
D gene: TRBD1
CDR3 DNA: TGCGCCAGCAGGGGCGATGGGGACAGGGGAGTAGGGGGGACTGAAGCTTTCTTT
CDR3 protein: CASRGDGDRGVGGTEAFF

clone size: many
J gene: TRBJ1-6
V gene: TRBV27
D gene: NA
CDR3 DNA: TGTGCCAGCAGTTTAGGCCCCCGGTGGGCTAATTCACCCCTCCACTTT
CDR3 protein: CASSLGPRWANSPLHF

clone size: many
J gene: TRBJ1-1
V gene: TRBV10-3
D gene: TRBD1
CDR3 DNA: TGTGCCATCAGGGGGACAGGGAACACTGAAGCTTTCTTT
CDR3 protein: CAIRGTGNTEAFF

clone size: NA
J gene: TRBJ2-1
V gene: TRBV7-9
D gene: NA
CDR3 DNA: TGTGCCAGCAGCTTAGATAATTCCTACAATGAGCAGTTCTTC
CDR3 protein: CASSLDNSYNEQFF

clone size: many
J gene: TRBJ2-1
V gene: TRBV5-1
D gene: TRBD2
CDR3 DNA: TGCGCCAGCAGCATCGAACTAGCGGGAGTTTGGAATGAGCAGTTCTTC
CDR3 protein: CASSIELAGVWNEQFF

clone size: many
J gene: TRBJ1-2
V gene: TRBV28
D gene: NA
CDR3 DNA: TGTGCCAGCACCGGCGGGAACTATGGCTACACCTTC
CDR3 protein: CASTGGNYGYTF

clone size: NA
J gene: TRBJ1-4
V gene: TRBV24-1
D gene: TRBD1
CDR3 DNA: TGTGCCACCGCAGAGGGGGCAAATGAAAAACTGTTTTTT
CDR3 protein: CATAEGANEKLFF

clone size: many
J gene: TRBJ1-1
V gene: TRBV20-1
D gene: NA
CDR3 DNA: TGCAGTGCTAAACAGTCCGGGGGGCCTGAAGCTTTCTTT
CDR3 protein: CSAKQSGGPEAFF

clone size: many
J gene: TRBJ1-2
V gene: TRBV29-1
D gene: TRBD1
CDR3 DNA: TGCAGCGTAACAGGGGGCGTGGGCTACACCTTC
CDR3 protein: CSVTGGVGYTF

clone size: many
J gene: TRBJ1-5
V gene: TRBV6-1
D gene: TRBD1
CDR3 DNA: TGTGCCAGCAGTGAGACAGGGACAGGGTATAGCAATCAGCCCCAGCATTTT
CDR3 protein: CASSETGTGYSNQPQHF

clone size: many
J gene: TRBJ2-7
V gene: TRBV11-2
D gene: NA
CDR3 DNA: TGTGCCAGCAGCTTAGAACTCGGATCCACCTACGAGCAGTACTTC
CDR3 protein: CASSLELGSTYEQYF

clone size: NA
J gene: TRBJ1-1
V gene: TRBV5-6
D gene: NA
CDR3 DNA: TGTGCCAGCAGCACGACGACAGAATTGAACACTGAAGTTTTCTTT
CDR3 protein: CASSTTTELNTEVFF

clone size: many
J gene: TRBJ2-7
V gene: TRBV3-1
D gene: NA
CDR3 DNA: TGTGCCAGCAGCCAACACGGAGGGTACGAGCAGTACTTC
CDR3 protein: CASSQHGGYEQYF

clone size: NA
J gene: TRBJ2-5
V gene: TRBV25-1
D gene: TRBD1
CDR3 DNA: TGTGCCAGCAGTGGTCCCGGGACAGGGCCCTGGGAGACCCAGTACTTC
CDR3 protein: CASSGPGTGPWETQYF

clone size: few
J gene: TRBJ2-5
V gene: TRBV6-9
D gene: NA
CDR3 DNA: TGTGCCAGCAGTTACACCGGGGAATGGGAGACCCAGTACTTC
CDR3 protein: CASSYTGEWETQYF

clone size: many
J gene: TRBJ1-2
V gene: TRBV7-3
D gene: NA
CDR3 DNA: TGTGCCAGCAGCTTATCCTCATCGGACAGTCTTATCTATGGCTACACCTTC
CDR3 protein: CASSLSSSDSLIYGYTF

clone size: many
J gene: TRBJ2-7
V gene: TRBV5-1
D gene: TRBD2
CDR3 DNA: TGCGCCAGCAGCCCGAGGACTAGCGGGAGTTTCGAGCAGTACTTC
CDR3 protein: CASSPRTSGSFEQYF

clone size: NA
J gene: TRBJ2-6
V gene: TRBV6-2/TRBV6-3
D gene: NA
CDR3 DNA: TGTGCCAGCAGTTACGGAGGGGGACGGACTGGGGCCAACGTCCTGACTTTC
CDR3 protein: CASSYGGGRTGANVLTF

clone size: many
J gene: TRBJ2-5
V gene: TRBV7-2
D gene: TRBD2
CDR3 DNA: TGTGCCAGCAGCTTAGGTTTTCTAGCGGGGGAATACTTC
CDR3 protein: CASSLGFLAGEYF

clone size: many
J gene: TRBJ2-7
V gene: TRBV6-2/TRBV6-3
D gene: NA
CDR3 DNA: TGTGCCAGCAGTGAACCTCAAATCGAGCAGTACTTC
CDR3 protein: CASSEPQIEQYF

clone size: NA
J gene: TRBJ2-1
V gene: TRBV29-1
D gene: TRBD2
CDR3 DNA: TGCAGCGTTGAAGGGGATTTCGGGACTAGCGGGATTCAAGCCCTATACAATGAGCAGTTCTTC
CDR3 protein: CSVEGDFGTSGIQALYNEQFF

clone size: few
J gene: TRBJ2-5
V gene: TRBV5-1
D gene: TRBD2
CDR3 DNA: TGCGCCAGCAGCCCTTGGAGGGGCTCCGGGAGGGCCGAAGAGACCCAGTACTTC
CDR3 protein: CASSPWRGSGRAEETQYF

clone size: many
J gene: TRBJ1-1
V gene: TRBV19
D gene: NA
CDR3 DNA: TGTGCCAGTTCTCGTCTGTCAGACCGCCGATGGTTGTCCGAAGCTTTCTTT
CDR3 protein: CASSRLSDRRWLSEAFF

clone size: many
J gene: TRBJ2-3
V gene: TRBV28
D gene: NA
CDR3 DNA: TGTGCCAGCAGTTTAAACTTCGGGGTTGGCACAGATACGCAGTATTTT
CDR3 protein: CASSLNFGVGTDTQYF

clone size: many
J gene: TRBJ2-4
V gene: TRBV24-1
D gene: NA
CDR3 DNA: TGTGCCACCCGTCTGGGGTTGGCCAAAAACATTCAGTACTTC
CDR3 protein: CATRLGLAKNIQYF

clone size: few
J gene: TRBJ2-6
V gene: TRBV6-1
D gene: NA
CDR3 DNA: TGTGCCAGCACCCGGGGGTGGGCTGGGGCCAACGTCCTGACTTTC
CDR3 protein: CASTRGWAGANVLTF

clone size: many
J gene: TRBJ2-5
V gene: TRBV20-1
D gene: NA
CDR3 DNA: TGCAGTGCCATGACTAGTGAAGAGACCCAGTACTTC
CDR3 protein: CSAMTSEETQYF

clone size: few
J gene: TRBJ1-1
V gene: TRBV5-1
D gene: NA
CDR3 DNA: TGCGCCAGCAGCTTCGCGAGTTGGAACACTGAAGCTTTCTTT
CDR3 protein: CASSFASWNTEAFF

clone size: NA
J gene: TRBJ1-2
V gene: TRBV24-1
D gene: NA
CDR3 DNA: TGTGCCACCAGTGATGGGGATTTGGGCTACACCTTC
CDR3 protein: CATSDGDLGYTF

clone size: NA
J gene: TRBJ1-1
V gene: TRBV4-1
D gene: NA
CDR3 DNA: TGCGCCAGCAGCCAGGTGCTCGAATACACTGAAGCTTTCTTT
CDR3 protein: CASSQVLEYTEAFF

clone size: NA
J gene: TRBJ1-3
V gene: TRBV14
D gene: NA
CDR3 DNA: TGTGCCAGCAGCCAACTTTCAGGGGCTGGGAGCTCTGGAAACACCATATATTTT
CDR3 protein: CASSQLSGAGSSGNTIYF

clone size: NA
J gene: TRBJ2-6
V gene: TRBV6-2/TRBV6-3
D gene: NA
CDR3 DNA: TGTGCCAGCAGTACCCTTCAGGCTATAGTTTCTGGGGCCAACGTCCTGACTTTC
CDR3 protein: CASSTLQAIVSGANVLTF

clone size: NA
J gene: TRBJ1-6
V gene: TRBV12-3/TRBV12-4
D gene: TRBD1
CDR3 DNA: TGTGCCAGCAGAAGGGACAGGGAGGGTTCACCCCTCCACTTT
CDR3 protein: CASRRDREGSPLHF

clone size: NA
J gene: TRBJ1-6
V gene: TRBV6-1
D gene: TRBD1
CDR3 DNA: TGTGCCACCAAATTCCGGGACAGTAATTCACCCCTCCACTTT
CDR3 protein: CATKFRDSNSPLHF

clone size: NA
J gene: TRBJ1-6
V gene: TRBV12-3/TRBV12-4
D gene: NA
CDR3 DNA: TGTGCCAGCAGTTCCAGGGGAAGCTCCTATAATTCACCCCTCCACTTT
CDR3 protein: CASSSRGSSYNSPLHF

clone size: NA
J gene: TRBJ2-7
V gene: TRBV6-5
D gene: NA
CDR3 DNA: TGTGCCAGCAGTTACCTGGGGCCAGGCTCCTACGAGCAGTACTTC
CDR3 protein: CASSYLGPGSYEQYF

clone size: once
J gene: TRBJ2-1
V gene: TRBV10-3
D gene: NA
CDR3 DNA: TGTGCCATCAGTGAGAGCCAGATCTACAATGAGCAGTTCTTC
CDR3 protein: CAISESQIYNEQFF

clone size: NA
J gene: TRBJ2-2
V gene: TRBV3-1
D gene: TRBD2
CDR3 DNA: TGTGCCAGCAGCACGCGGGACTACCAGACGACCGGGGAGCTGTTTTTT
CDR3 protein: CASSTRDYQTTGELFF

clone size: few
J gene: TRBJ2-1
V gene: TRBV24-1
D gene: TRBD2
CDR3 DNA: TGTGCCACCAGTGATTCAGAAAGCGGGAGGACTTATGAGCAGTTCTTC
CDR3 protein: CATSDSESGRTYEQFF